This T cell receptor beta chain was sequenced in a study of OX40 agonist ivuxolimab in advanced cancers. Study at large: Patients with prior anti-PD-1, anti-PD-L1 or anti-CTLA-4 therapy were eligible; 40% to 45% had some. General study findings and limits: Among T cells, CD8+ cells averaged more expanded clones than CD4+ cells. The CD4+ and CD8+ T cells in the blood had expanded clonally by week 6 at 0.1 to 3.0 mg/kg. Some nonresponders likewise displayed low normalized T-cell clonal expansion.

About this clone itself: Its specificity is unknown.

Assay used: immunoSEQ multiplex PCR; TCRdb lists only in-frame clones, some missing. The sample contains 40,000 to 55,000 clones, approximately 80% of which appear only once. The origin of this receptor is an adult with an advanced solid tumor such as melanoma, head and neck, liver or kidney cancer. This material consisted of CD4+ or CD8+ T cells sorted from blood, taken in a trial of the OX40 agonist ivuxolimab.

CDR3 region: CASSLDSSNTEAFF. CDR3 in DNA: TGCGCCAGCAGCTTGGATAGCAGCAACACTGAAGCTTTCTTT. This chain uses TRBV5-1 with TRBJ1-1; D is unresolved. With 0 bases removed from V and 2 bases from J, the gap between germline ends came to 8 bases. The CDR3 is 14 residues long. Germline V gene data show CDR1 as SGHRS and CDR2 as YFSETQ.